The 27 T cell receptor beta chains below come from one sample, sequenced in a study of T cell repertoires in cytomegalovirus infection (dated by TCRdb to about 2019). The listed sequencing device is Illumina HiSeq 1500. TCRdb reran the public reads through fastp at Q25 and MiXCR, keeping productive beta chains. CDR3 protein duplicates are merged, each entry listing the most common genes and DNA. In this sample the table shows about 160,000 distinct CDR3 sequences, 17% of which occur a single time. The ten largest clones add up to 18% of the sample. Sequencing input: CD8+ T cells from PBMCs. These receptors originate from a human donor in good health (CMV status not recorded). Some clones in this sample may be carry-over from other donors' samples.

This clonotype was detected a few times. J is TRBJ2-1 and V is TRBV7-9, with TRBD2 matching 8 bases. Looked up from germline, CDR1 is SEHNR and CDR2 is FQNEAQ (reference sequence). The CDR3 length is 15 residues. With V trimmed by 11 bases and J by 7 bases, 16 bases remained unmatched. DNA for the CDR3: TGTGCCGGGTCAATCCCGGGAGGGCCCACGAATGAGCAGTTCTTC. It translates to CAGSIPGGPTNEQFF.

J is TRBJ2-1 and V is TRBV6-2 or TRBV6-3, with 9 nucleotides matching TRBD2. Germline CDR1 is MNHEY and CDR2 is SVGEGT. The V and J ends lost 2 bases and 0 bases, in that order; junction bases with no gene match: 5. This CDR3 is built from 17 residues. CDR3 region: CASSYVLAGSSYNEQFF. Here the CDR3 DNA reads TGTGCCAGCAGTTACGTCCTAGCGGGGAGCTCCTACAATGAGCAGTTCTTC.

This clonotype has just a few counts. This sequence joins TRBV19 and TRBJ2-7; 8 bases map to TRBD2. With 3 bases clipped from V and 7 bases from J, the junction kept 14 bases outside the gene matches. Germline CDR1 is LNHDA and CDR2 is SQIVND (reference sequence). The CDR3 has 16 residues. CDR3 sequence (DNA): TGTGCCAGTAGTATCGGACGGACTAGCCCTCATCGGGAGCAGTACTTC. Amino acids: CASSIGRTSPHREQYF.

The chain links TRBV28 to TRBJ1-5; TRBD1 might be the D (5 bases). The CDR3 has 15 residues. Germline V lookup: CDR1 MDHEN, CDR2 SYDVKM. The V and J ends lost 5 bases and 5 bases respectively, with 16 bases between them. The CDR3 DNA is TGTGCCAGCAGTCTAGGCGGGACTAATTATCAGCCCCAGCATTTT. This gives the protein CASSLGGTNYQPQHF.

This clonotype was counted between two and nine times. The rearrangement links TRBV19 to TRBJ2-1, with 10 positions matching TRBD1. This CDR3 is built from 15 residues. The junction had 3 bases not matched to a gene; V was cut back by 4 bases and J by 3 bases. From germline, CDR1 is LNHDA and CDR2 SQIVND (reference sequence). CDR3 DNA: TGTGCCAGTAGTACCGGGACAGGGGTCTACAATGAGCAGTTCTTC. Translating gives CASSTGTGVYNEQFF.

The V and J genes are TRBV7-2 and TRBJ2-5; D is possibly TRBD2 (6 bases). The CDR3 sequence is 15 residues long. CDR1 is SGHTA and CDR2 is FQGNSA in the germline V gene. V dropped 1 base and J dropped 5 bases, with 14 bases sitting between them. The CDR3 coding sequence is TGTGCCAGCAGCTTAGTCCTACGACGGGGGGAGACCCAGTACTTC. It yields the protein CASSLVLRRGETQYF. The full variable domain, with the rest looked up from reference TRBV7-2 and TRBJ2-5, is GAGVSQSPSNKVTEKGKDVELRCDPISGHTALYWYRQSLGQGLEFLIYFQGNSAPDKSGLPSDRFSAERTGGSVSTLTIQRTQQEDSAVYLCASSLVLRRGETQYFGPGTRLLVL.

The chain couples TRBV6-2 or TRBV6-3 to TRBJ1-1, with D possibly TRBD1 on 5 matching bases. This CDR3 region has 15 residues. Trimming stripped 2 bases from V and 8 bases from J, with 18 bases between. The germline gives CDR1 MNHEY, CDR2 SVGEGT. In DNA form, the CDR3 reads TGTGCCAGCAGTTACCCGGGGCATCCCAGGAGGGAAGCTTTCTTT. Translation gives CASSYPGHPRREAFF.

This clonotype was observed a handful of times. The V call is TRBV12-3 or TRBV12-4, the J call TRBJ1-5, with D unclear. V shed 8 bases and J shed 4 bases, with 9 bases lying between them. The CDR3 length is 12 residues. CDR3 nucleotide sequence: TGTGCCAGCTCCAGCGCAAATCAGCCCCAGCATTTT. Its translation is CASSSANQPQHF.

The V and J genes are TRBV7-6 and TRBJ1-2, with D possibly TRBD1 on 6 matching bases. Germline V lookup: CDR1 SGHVS, CDR2 FNYEAQ. The CDR3 extends over 15 amino acids. V shed 3 bases and J shed 4 bases, with 15 bases lying between them. CDR3 loop: CASSFGDNELYGYTF. The CDR3 DNA reads as TGTGCCAGCAGCTTCGGGGACAATGAGCTCTATGGCTACACCTTC.

In its sample, this clonotype was seen many times. The J gene is TRBJ2-1, the V gene TRBV7-8, with unresolved D. V dropped 1 base and J dropped 3 bases, with 13 bases sitting between them. CDR3 length equals 16 residues. Germline loops: CDR1 SGHVS, CDR2 FQNEAQ. The CDR3 sequence: CASSLDRLVRYNEQFF. The DNA of the CDR3 is TGTGCCAGCAGCTTAGATCGCCTAGTCCGCTACAATGAGCAGTTCTTC.

This clonotype was recorded many times. The gene calls are TRBV29-1 and TRBJ2-1, with 7 bases identical to TRBD1. Germline lookup yields CDR1 SQVTM and CDR2 ANQGSEA. The CDR3 covers 17 residues. V trimming: 1 base; J trimming: 0 bases; junction bases outside the gene matches: 9. The CDR3 DNA reads TGCAGCGTTGAAGGACAGGGTGAACCCCACTCCTACAATGAGCAGTTCTTC. As protein: CSVEGQGEPHSYNEQFF.

The chain employs TRBV28 and TRBJ2-7; perhaps D is TRBD1 or TRBD2 (5 bases each). Per germline, CDR1 MDHEN and CDR2 SYDVKM. This CDR3 has 16 residues. V was trimmed by 2 bases and J by 3 bases, leaving 17 bases between them. The CDR3 bases are TGTGCCAGCAGTTTAAAACCCGGGACGCTGATCTACGAGCAGTACTTC. It encodes CASSLKPGTLIYEQYF.

V usage is TRBV5-5 and J usage is TRBJ2-7, with no clear D. Germline V gene lookup returns CDR1 SGHKS and CDR2 YYEKEE (reference sequence). Trimming pared 1 base from V and 3 bases from J, leaving 14 bases between. The CDR3 loop spans 15 amino acids. The DNA of the CDR3 is TGTGCCAGCAGCTTGCTTGGGTTTGGACGCTACGAGCAGTACTTC. Amino acid sequence: CASSLLGFGRYEQYF. Drawing the rest from reference TRBV5-5 and TRBJ2-7, the complete variable domain is DAGVTQSPTHLIKTRGQQVTLRCSPISGHKSVSWYQQVLGQGPQFIFQYYEKEERGRGNFPDRFSARQFPNYSSELNVNALLLGDSALYLCASSLLGFGRYEQYFGPGTRLTVT.

V gene TRBV6-4 combines with J gene TRBJ2-1; D is ambiguous. CDR1 and CDR2 from the germline V gene are MRHNA and SNTAGT. The V and J ends lost 8 bases and 2 bases respectively, with 16 bases between them. The CDR3 sequence is 15 residues long. The CDR3 nucleotides read TGTGCCAGCGGACCGTATTACCCCGCCTACAATGAGCAGTTCTTC. Translated, it gives CASGPYYPAYNEQFF.

A few counts support this clonotype. The CDR3 DNA follows: TGTGCCACCGAGGGGGGTGAAGTCTACAATGAGCAGTTCTTC. Translation gives CATEGGEVYNEQFF. This chain uses TRBV19 with TRBJ2-1; D could derive from TRBD1 or TRBD2 (6 bases each). Per germline, CDR1 LNHDA and CDR2 SQIVND (reference sequence). Trimming removed 10 bases at V and 3 bases at J, with 16 bases between. This CDR3 spans 14 amino acids.

The J gene is TRBJ2-1, the V gene TRBV7-9, with 8 nucleotides matching TRBD2. Germline V lookup: CDR1 SEHNR, CDR2 FQNEAQ (reference sequence). The J segment lost 4 bases and the V segment lost 5 bases, leaving 10 bases of the junction unmatched. CDR3 length: 16 residues. The CDR3 DNA reads TGTGCCAGCAGCCTCCTAACTAGCGGCAAGTACAATGAGCAGTTCTTC. Translated, it gives CASSLLTSGKYNEQFF.

The rearrangement uses TRBV29-1 and TRBJ2-3; 7 nucleotides line up with TRBD1. The CDR3 has 17 amino acids. V lost 1 base, J lost 2 bases, and 12 bases stayed unmatched. The germline V gene encodes CDR1 SQVTM and CDR2 ANQGSEA. CDR3 region: CSVEGLGTARITDTQYF. The DNA for the CDR3 is TGCAGCGTTGAAGGGTTGGGGACAGCGAGAATCACAGATACGCAGTATTTT.

The chain combines TRBV7-2 with TRBJ1-2, with D uncertain. The CDR3 totals 13 residues. V was shortened by 4 bases and J by 3 bases, with 9 bases between the two germline ends. Germline V gene sequence: CDR1 SGHTA, CDR2 FQGNSA. For the CDR3, the DNA is TGTGCCAGCAGCTCGAGCAACTACTATGGCTACACCTTC. It codes for CASSSSNYYGYTF.

The gene calls are TRBV11-2 and TRBJ1-3; D remains ambiguous. Trimming stripped 0 bases from V and 2 bases from J, with 2 bases between. CDR1 SGHAT and CDR2 FQNNGV come from the germline V gene. The CDR3 totals 13 residues. This chain's CDR3 is CASSLEAGNTIYF. As DNA, the CDR3 is TGTGCCAGCAGCTTAGAGGCTGGAAACACCATATATTTT.

This clonotype appeared a few times. The V and J genes are TRBV7-2 and TRBJ1-2, with D tentatively TRBD1 (5 bases). The V gene lost 1 base and the J gene lost 7 bases, with 10 bases spanning the gap. The CDR3 has 13 amino acids. Per germline, CDR1 SGHTA and CDR2 FQGNSA. DNA for the CDR3: TGTGCCAGCAGCTTAGAAGCAGGGTTTGGCTACACCTTC. It specifies CASSLEAGFGYTF.

A few counts support this clonotype. The CDR3 DNA follows: TGTGCCAGTATGCCACGGGGGGGAGAAAGCATTCAGTACTTC. It is translated as CASMPRGGESIQYF. The V and J genes are TRBV11-2 and TRBJ2-4, with TRBD2 identical over 8 bases. V was pared by 9 bases and J by 9 bases, with 13 bases of the junction left unmatched. The germline V gene encodes CDR1 SGHAT and CDR2 FQNNGV. The CDR3 contains 14 residues.

The genes are TRBV2 and TRBJ2-3; tentative D call: TRBD2 (5 bases). This CDR3 contains 17 residues. Germline values: CDR1 SNHLY, CDR2 FYNNEI. V dropped 6 bases and J dropped 0 bases, with 19 bases sitting between them. CDR3 nucleotides: TGTGCCAGCAGCCGCTATAATGGGGAGTCAAGCACAGATACGCAGTATTTT. It encodes CASSRYNGESSTDTQYF. The entire variable domain, with the rest obtained from reference TRBV2 and TRBJ2-3, is as follows: EPEVTQTPSHQVTQMGQEVILRCVPISNHLYFYWYRQILGQKVEFLVSFYNNEISEKSEIFDDQFSVERPDGSNFTLKIRSTKLEDSAMYFCASSRYNGESSTDTQYFGPGTRLTVL.

This clonotype was found many times. The V gene is TRBV9, the J gene TRBJ1-1, with D uncertain. V gave up 0 bases and J gave up 8 bases, with 8 bases separating them. Germline lookup yields CDR1 SGDLS and CDR2 YYNGEE. The CDR3 extends over 12 amino acids. CDR3 coding DNA: TGTGCCAGCAGCGTAGATATGGGCGAAGCTTTCTTT. Protein: CASSVDMGEAFF. Complete variable domain (other parts from reference TRBV9 and TRBJ1-1): DSGVTQTPKHLITATGQRVTLRCSPRSGDLSVYWYQQSLDQGLQFLIQYYNGEERAKGNILERFSAQQFPDLHSELNLSSLELGDSALYFCASSVDMGEAFFGQGTRLTVV.

This chain connects TRBV25-1 to TRBJ2-1; TRBD1 is a possible D gene (5 bases). CDR1 is MGHDK, CDR2 SYGVNS, per germline. The CDR3 loop spans 13 amino acids. With 5 bases removed from V and 11 bases from J, the gap between germline ends came to 16 bases. The CDR3 loop is CASSMTVGGKQFF. The CDR3, as DNA: TGTGCCAGCAGTATGACAGTCGGCGGTAAGCAGTTCTTC.

This chain joins TRBV7-2 and TRBJ2-1; D remains ambiguous. The CDR3 totals 13 residues. V shed 0 bases and J shed 9 bases, with 9 bases lying between them. Germline V gene lookup returns CDR1 SGHTA and CDR2 FQGNSA. The DNA for the CDR3 is TGTGCCAGCAGCTTAGCGTCCTGGGGTGAGCAGTTCTTC. Protein sequence: CASSLASWGEQFF.

The chain joins TRBV6-2 or TRBV6-3 to TRBJ2-7; 9 bases agree with TRBD1. Germline assignment: CDR1 MNHEY and CDR2 SVGEGT. J was trimmed by 3 bases and V by 6 bases; bases with no gene match: 9. This CDR3 region has 15 residues. CDR3 bases: TGTGCCAGCAGCTCCGGGACAGGGTGGTACTACGAGCAGTACTTC. Its protein is CASSSGTGWYYEQYF.

This clonotype was counted at least ten times. The chain recombines TRBV5-1 with TRBJ2-1; D call uncertain. CDR3 length: 14 residues. V shed 3 bases and J shed 0 bases, with 7 bases lying between them. The V gene's germline CDR1 is SGHRS and CDR2 YFSETQ. CDR3 protein: CASSYEYSYNEQFF. The CDR3 DNA reads as TGCGCCAGCAGCTACGAATACTCCTACAATGAGCAGTTCTTC.